Listed below are T cell receptor beta chains from one sample, sequenced in a study of shared clonotypes between healthy human individuals. Clones were sequenced by immunoSEQ multiplex PCR, and TCRdb holds only the in-frame ones, with some missing. The data contain around 500,000 clones, 70% to 80% of them singletons. Specimen: PBMCs. The receptors come from a middle-aged woman in good health. Some clones in this sample may be carry-over from other donors' samples. CDR3s include the opening cysteine and the closing phenylalanine or tryptophan. A D gene is named only where the DNA matches it firmly. Expanded clones are given a class, and other clones once, few, many or no size at all.

j_gene | v_gene | abundance | len | d_gene | CDR3aa | CDR3nt
TRBJ2-2 | TRBV2 | - | 15 | - | CASSGSRGYTGELFF | TGTGCCAGCAGTGGATCCCGGGGCTACACCGGGGAGCTGTTTTTT
TRBJ2-4 | TRBV28 | - | 13 | - | CASSYPRENIQYF | TGTGCCAGCAGTTACCCGAGGGAGAACATTCAGTACTTC
TRBJ2-5 | TRBV28 | - | 13 | - | CASSYQFQETQYF | TGTGCCAGCAGCTACCAATTCCAAGAGACCCAGTACTTC
TRBJ2-7 | TRBV2 | - | 13 | - | CASSGQGRYEQYF | TGTGCCAGCAGTGGTCAGGGCCGATACGAGCAGTACTTC
TRBJ2-7 | TRBV7-8 | - | 17 | TRBD1 | CASSRYPTGYPNYEQYF | TGTGCCAGCAGCCGATATCCGACAGGGTATCCCAACTACGAGCAGTACTTC
TRBJ2-7 | TRBV4-3 | - | 17 | - | CASSQSTGQYSIYEQYF | TGCGCCAGCAGCCAATCAACCGGACAGTATTCCATCTACGAGCAGTACTTC
TRBJ2-3 | TRBV21-1 | - | 15 | - | CASSPDRGDTDTQYF | TGTGCCAGCAGCCCCGACAGGGGCGACACAGATACGCAGTATTTT
TRBJ2-3 | TRBV7-9 | - | 14 | - | CASSLEGKGDTQYF | TGTGCCAGCAGCCTGGAAGGGAAAGGGGATACGCAGTATTTT
TRBJ1-1 | TRBV29-1 | - | 13 | - | CSVEDTANTEAFF | TGCAGCGTTGAAGATACGGCGAACACTGAAGCTTTCTTT
TRBJ2-3 | TRBV5-1 | - | 18 | TRBD2 | CASSPRGLAGASSDTQYF | TGCGCCAGCAGCCCCAGAGGACTAGCGGGAGCCTCGTCAGATACGCAGTATTTT
TRBJ2-7 | TRBV4-3 | - | 14 | TRBD1 | CASSQDRGPYEQYF | TGCGCCAGCAGCCAAGACAGGGGGCCCTACGAGCAGTACTTC
TRBJ2-4 | TRBV27 | few | 16 | TRBD1 | CASSSDRAAGRNIQYF | TGTGCCAGCAGTTCGGACAGGGCGGCAGGTCGAAACATTCAGTACTTC
TRBJ1-3 | TRBV5-5 | - | 16 | - | CASSLATATSGNTIYF | TGTGCCAGCAGCTTGGCAACAGCGACCTCTGGAAACACCATATATTTT
TRBJ1-1 | TRBV14 | few | 13 | - | CASSRGGNTEAFF | TGTGCCAGCAGCAGGGGGGGGAACACTGAAGCTTTCTTT
TRBJ2-7 | TRBV28 | - | 13 | TRBD2 | CASRGTRAYEQYF | TGTGCCAGCAGGGGGACTAGAGCCTACGAGCAGTACTTC
TRBJ2-5 | TRBV7-3 | - | 15 | TRBD2 | CASSLMAGEGETQYF | TGTGCCAGCAGCTTAATGGCGGGAGAAGGGGAGACCCAGTACTTC
TRBJ2-4 | TRBV6-1 | - | 16 | TRBD1 | CASSEDQGAAKNIQYF | TGTGCCAGCAGTGAAGATCAGGGGGCGGCCAAAAACATTCAGTACTTC
TRBJ1-3 | TRBV9 | - | 15 | - | CASSVGQNSGNTIYF | TGTGCCAGCAGCGTAGGACAGAACTCTGGAAACACCATATATTTT
TRBJ1-6 | TRBV6-5 | - | 16 | - | CASSYSTRIYNSPLHF | TGTGCCAGCAGTTACTCAACAAGAATCTATAATTCACCCCTCCACTTT
TRBJ1-6 | TRBV6-4 | - | 13 | - | CASSDGGNSPLHF | TGTGCCAGCAGTGACGGCGGTAATTCACCCCTCCACTTT
TRBJ2-5 | TRBV30 | - | 14 | - | CAWSLIGGKETQYF | TGTGCCTGGAGCCTAATTGGGGGAAAAGAGACCCAGTACTTC
TRBJ2-2 | TRBV7-9 | - | 11 | - | CASSLDGELFF | TGTGCCAGCAGCTTGGACGGGGAGCTGTTTTTT
TRBJ2-3 | TRBV29-1 | few | 12 | - | CSVGRDEDTQYF | TGCAGCGTTGGTCGGGACGAAGATACGCAGTATTTT
TRBJ2-1 | TRBV4-1 | - | 15 | - | CASSRRIGLYNEQFF | TGCGCCAGCAGCCGAAGGATCGGGCTTTACAATGAGCAGTTCTTC
TRBJ2-5 | TRBV11-2 | - | 16 | TRBD2 | CASSFASGRARETQYF | TGTGCCAGCAGCTTTGCGAGCGGGAGGGCCCGGGAGACCCAGTACTTC
TRBJ2-1 | TRBV7-3 | - | 17 | - | CASSLIPTRGGENEQFF | TGTGCCAGCAGCTTAATTCCCACTAGGGGAGGTGAGAATGAGCAGTTCTTC
TRBJ1-6 | TRBV25-1 | - | 17 | - | CASSESAGSQYNSPLHF | TGTGCCAGCAGTGAATCGGCAGGGTCCCAATATAATTCACCCCTCCACTTT
TRBJ2-1 | TRBV28 | - | 19 | TRBD2 | CASSPRGLAGDTSYNEQFF | TGTGCCAGCAGTCCAAGGGGACTAGCGGGAGACACCTCCTACAATGAGCAGTTCTTC
TRBJ1-3 | TRBV5-5 | - | 15 | - | CASSLIRGSGNTIYF | TGTGCCAGCAGCTTGATCAGGGGCTCTGGAAACACCATATATTTT
TRBJ1-5 | TRBV27 | - | 16 | - | CASSLLGTISNQPQHF | TGTGCCAGCAGTTTACTGGGTACGATTAGCAATCAGCCCCAGCATTTT
TRBJ2-7 | TRBV7-9 | - | 12 | - | CASSLSSYEQYF | TGTGCCAGCAGCTTAAGTAGCTACGAGCAGTACTTC
TRBJ1-1 | TRBV5-1 | - | 14 | - | CASRQAYGRPEAFF | TGCGCCAGCAGGCAGGCCTATGGGCGACCTGAAGCTTTCTTT
TRBJ1-3 | TRBV13 | - | 14 | TRBD1 | CASSWTGQGNTIYF | TGTGCCAGCAGCTGGACGGGACAGGGAAACACCATATATTTT
TRBJ1-3 | TRBV7-8 | - | 18 | - | CANSLGYVRDISGNTIYF | TGTGCCAACAGCTTAGGTTACGTCAGGGATATCTCTGGAAACACCATATATTTT
TRBJ1-4 | TRBV15 | few | 15 | - | CATTEHRASGEKLFF | TGTGCCACCACCGAGCACCGGGCCTCGGGAGAAAAACTGTTTTTT
TRBJ2-5 | TRBV27 | - | 13 | - | CASSSSFQETQYF | TGTGCCAGCAGTTCTAGCTTTCAAGAGACCCAGTACTTC
TRBJ1-4 | TRBV9 | - | 16 | - | CASSSSPRATNEKLFF | TGTGCCAGCAGCTCCTCACCTAGGGCAACTAATGAAAAACTGTTTTTT
TRBJ2-7 | TRBV7-8 | - | 16 | TRBD2 | CASSLRAGGYTHEQYF | TGTGCCAGCAGCTTACGGGCGGGAGGGTATACCCACGAGCAGTACTTC
TRBJ2-5 | TRBV5-1 | - | 14 | - | CASSFLGSEETQYF | TGCGCCAGCAGCTTTTTAGGGTCGGAAGAGACCCAGTACTTC
TRBJ1-2 | TRBV30 | few | 13 | TRBD1 | CASHRGTHYGYTF | TGTGCCTCACACAGGGGAACCCACTATGGCTACACCTTC
TRBJ2-3 | TRBV18 | - | 14 | TRBD2 | CASSRSGRADTQYF | TGTGCCAGCTCACGGAGCGGGAGGGCCGATACGCAGTATTTT
TRBJ2-3 | TRBV5-4 | once | 15 | - | CASSLGQGSTDTQYF | TGTGCCAGCAGCTTGGGCCAGGGAAGCACAGATACGCAGTATTTT
TRBJ2-7 | TRBV7-2 | - | 16 | TRBD2 | CASSLASVAGIYEQYF | TGTGCCAGCAGCTTAGCGTCTGTAGCGGGAATCTACGAGCAGTACTTC
TRBJ2-7 | TRBV11-2 | - | 15 | - | CASSLDRGSLGEQYF | TGTGCCAGCAGCTTAGATCGAGGTTCTTTAGGGGAGCAGTACTTC
TRBJ2-5 | TRBV7-9 | - | 14 | - | CASSTNSGGETQYF | TGTGCCAGCAGCACAAATTCGGGTGGCGAGACCCAGTACTTC
TRBJ1-5 | TRBV18 | - | 16 | - | CASSPSRTGVNQPQHF | TGTGCCAGCTCACCATCAAGGACTGGAGTTAATCAGCCCCAGCATTTT
TRBJ2-5 | TRBV7-9 | - | 15 | TRBD2 | CASSYGLALQETQYF | TGTGCCAGCAGCTACGGACTAGCGCTCCAAGAGACCCAGTACTTC
TRBJ1-1 | TRBV7-9 | - | 14 | - | CASSPGPLNTEAFF | TGTGCCAGCAGCCCCGGACCCTTGAACACTGAAGCTTTCTTT